A selection of T cell receptor beta chains follows, all from one sample in a study of blood T cell repertoires in COVID-19. TCRdb's table, derived via immunoSEQ multiplex PCR, lists solely in-frame clones and lacks some. The sample consists of 300,000 to 400,000 clones, roughly 84% of them appearing once. Sequencing used peripheral blood. The receptors shown here come from a man aged 45-60 years with active or convalescent COVID-19. Each CDR3 is given with its conserved first and last residue. A D gene is named only where the DNA matches it firmly. Only part of the rows carry a size: once, few, many, or a class if the clone is expanded.

clone_size: NA; d_call: NA; v_call: TRBV2; j_call: TRBJ1-5; cdr3_nt: TGTGCCAGCAGCCCCAGGGCAGGTCAGCCCCAGCATTTT; cdr3_aa: CASSPRAGQPQHF
clone_size: few; d_call: NA; v_call: TRBV3-1/TRBV3-2; j_call: TRBJ2-2; cdr3_nt: TGTGCCAGCAGCCAATCTAGCACCGGGGAGCTGTTTTTT; cdr3_aa: CASSQSSTGELFF
clone_size: NA; d_call: TRBD1; v_call: TRBV29-1; j_call: TRBJ2-5; cdr3_nt: TGCAGCGTTGATCGACACGGACAGGGTTCCGAGACCCAGTACTTC; cdr3_aa: CSVDRHGQGSETQYF
clone_size: NA; d_call: TRBD1; v_call: TRBV19; j_call: TRBJ1-2; cdr3_nt: TGTGCCAGTAGTAGGGATTGGGGGACAGGGAACTATGGCTACACCTTC; cdr3_aa: CASSRDWGTGNYGYTF
clone_size: few; d_call: TRBD1; v_call: TRBV11-2; j_call: TRBJ1-6; cdr3_nt: TGTGCCAGCAGCGATACAGGGGGCTTAGATTCACCCCTCCACTTT; cdr3_aa: CASSDTGGLDSPLHF
clone_size: NA; d_call: TRBD1; v_call: TRBV3-1/TRBV3-2; j_call: TRBJ1-4; cdr3_nt: TGTGCCAGCAGCCTAAGTTTCCAGGGGGCAAGAGAAAAACTGTTTTTT; cdr3_aa: CASSLSFQGAREKLFF
clone_size: NA; d_call: NA; v_call: TRBV18; j_call: TRBJ1-4; cdr3_nt: TGTGCCAGCTCACCCTCCGAGGTGGGAGAAGATGAAAAACTGTTTTTT; cdr3_aa: CASSPSEVGEDEKLFF
clone_size: NA; d_call: TRBD1; v_call: TRBV6-2/TRBV6-3; j_call: TRBJ2-2; cdr3_nt: TGTGCCAGCAGTTACGGGGACAGGGGGACCGGGGAGCTGTTTTTT; cdr3_aa: CASSYGDRGTGELFF
clone_size: few; d_call: TRBD2; v_call: TRBV5-4; j_call: TRBJ2-7; cdr3_nt: TGTGCCAGCAGCTTGGTAGAGCGGGGTCTCTACGAGCAGTACTTC; cdr3_aa: CASSLVERGLYEQYF
clone_size: NA; d_call: NA; v_call: TRBV6-1; j_call: TRBJ2-1; cdr3_nt: TGTGCCAGCAGTGAAGGCAGGGCTTCCTACAATGAGCAGTTCTTC; cdr3_aa: CASSEGRASYNEQFF
clone_size: NA; d_call: TRBD2; v_call: TRBV5-1; j_call: TRBJ2-1; cdr3_nt: TGCGCCAGCAGCTCGGGGCTAGCGGGAGAGAATGAGCAGTTCTTC; cdr3_aa: CASSSGLAGENEQFF
clone_size: NA; d_call: NA; v_call: TRBV19; j_call: TRBJ2-7; cdr3_nt: TGTGCCAGTAGTCGGGAGATTTCCTACGAGCAGTACTTC; cdr3_aa: CASSREISYEQYF
clone_size: NA; d_call: TRBD1; v_call: TRBV19; j_call: TRBJ1-5; cdr3_nt: TGTGCCAGTAGTATCCCGGGACAGGGGGGACCCGATCAGCCCCAGCATTTT; cdr3_aa: CASSIPGQGGPDQPQHF
clone_size: NA; d_call: TRBD1; v_call: TRBV6-5; j_call: TRBJ1-4; cdr3_nt: TGTGCCAGTAATCCCGGGACAGGGTGGGAAAAACTGTTTTTT; cdr3_aa: CASNPGTGWEKLFF
clone_size: once; d_call: NA; v_call: TRBV4-2; j_call: TRBJ1-3; cdr3_nt: TGTGCCAGCAGCCAAGAAGGTCCAGGGGCTAGCTCTGGAAACACCATATATTTT; cdr3_aa: CASSQEGPGASSGNTIYF
clone_size: NA; d_call: TRBD1; v_call: TRBV7-2; j_call: TRBJ2-2; cdr3_nt: TGTGCCAGCAGCCCTTCGGGACAGGGAAGCACCGGGGAGCTGTTTTTT; cdr3_aa: CASSPSGQGSTGELFF
clone_size: NA; d_call: TRBD1; v_call: TRBV5-5; j_call: TRBJ1-2; cdr3_nt: TGTGCCAGCAGCTTGGTCGTGACAGGGACCTATGGCTACACCTTC; cdr3_aa: CASSLVVTGTYGYTF
clone_size: NA; d_call: TRBD1; v_call: TRBV29-1; j_call: TRBJ2-5; cdr3_nt: TGCAGCGTTAGGACAGGAGAAGAGACCCAGTACTTC; cdr3_aa: CSVRTGEETQYF
clone_size: NA; d_call: NA; v_call: TRBV30; j_call: TRBJ1-4; cdr3_nt: TGTGCCTGGAGTGTCGGGCAGCGAGGGCAAAAACTGTTTTTT; cdr3_aa: CAWSVGQRGQKLFF
clone_size: NA; d_call: TRBD2; v_call: TRBV7-8; j_call: TRBJ2-3; cdr3_nt: TGTGCCAGCAGCCGTTCTAGCGGGATCACAGATACGCAGTATTTT; cdr3_aa: CASSRSSGITDTQYF
clone_size: once; d_call: NA; v_call: TRBV5-1; j_call: TRBJ2-7; cdr3_nt: TGCGCCAGCAGCGTTGACAGCCTCCACGAGCAGTACTTC; cdr3_aa: CASSVDSLHEQYF
clone_size: NA; d_call: TRBD1; v_call: TRBV11-3; j_call: TRBJ1-1; cdr3_nt: TGTGCCAGCAGCCCACAGGGGGGAGGTCTGGCTTTCTTT; cdr3_aa: CASSPQGGGLAFF
clone_size: NA; d_call: TRBD1; v_call: TRBV7-2; j_call: TRBJ1-2; cdr3_nt: TGTGCCAGCAGCCCTGGGACAGGGGAGCGGTATGGCTACACCTTC; cdr3_aa: CASSPGTGERYGYTF
clone_size: once; d_call: TRBD2; v_call: TRBV5-1; j_call: TRBJ2-2; cdr3_nt: TGCGCCAGCAGCCGGACTAGCGCATCCGGGGAGCTGTTTTTT; cdr3_aa: CASSRTSASGELFF
clone_size: NA; d_call: NA; v_call: TRBV2; j_call: TRBJ1-3; cdr3_nt: TGTGCCAGCAGAGACGTGAGGGCTGGAAACACCATATATTTT; cdr3_aa: CASRDVRAGNTIYF
clone_size: few; d_call: NA; v_call: TRBV28; j_call: TRBJ1-2; cdr3_nt: TGTGCCAGCAGGGAGGGATACGGTGGCTACACCTTC; cdr3_aa: CASREGYGGYTF
clone_size: NA; d_call: TRBD1; v_call: TRBV5-1; j_call: TRBJ2-7; cdr3_nt: TGCGCCAGCAGCCAGACAGGGGGCGCGGGGTACGAGCAGTACTTC; cdr3_aa: CASSQTGGAGYEQYF